The clone carrying this TCR beta chain showed up just a few times. The antigen remains unidentified. The data belong to a study of T-cell memory formation after mild COVID-19. About the study: There were largely donor-specific TCR clusters. Study findings and constraints: CM and EM subsets held most contracting CD4+ clones; EMRA held CD8+ ones. Clones that contracted from day 15 to 85 had balanced CD4/CD8; later expanders were CD4+ biased.

Germline assignment: CDR1 LGHDT and CDR2 YNNKEL (reference sequence). V was clipped by 1 base and J by 4 bases; unmatched bases: 5. There are 15 residues in the CDR3. 5'RACE with constant-segment primers yielded barcoded, UMI-tagged TCR alpha and TCR beta cDNA libraries. TCRdb re-analysed the 5' RACE reads in MiXCR, keeping a single row per CDR3 protein. The sample carries about 270,000 distinct CDR3 sequences, just over 15% recorded once. This receptor was identified in an adult woman who had mild COVID-19 (a few samples of this study predate the infection). Cell type and time point are not known. The chain has TRBV3-1 and TRBJ2-5; 8 nucleotides agree with TRBD2. The sequenced material came from PBMCs or a T cell subset sorted from them (not recorded which). CDR3 in DNA: TGTGCCAGCAGCCAAGTTCGGGGGGGCCGAGAGACCCAGTACTTC. Translated, it gives CASSQVRGGRETQYF.